Shown below are 30 T cell receptor beta chains from a single sample sequenced in a study of blood T cells in healthy people across ages. Alongside a J-beta primer mix, a sample-barcoded 5' primer served in a second PCR lasting roughly 7 to 11 cycles. TCRdb reprocessed the 5' RACE reads via MiXCR and lists one record per CDR3 protein. The repertoire holds over 1,500,000 distinct CDR3 sequences, with about 39% as singletons. The specimen was blood. The receptors shown here come from a human donor in good health.

This sequence joins TRBV20-1 and TRBJ2-5; 9 nucleotides agree with TRBD1. CDR1 and CDR2 (germline): DFQATT, SNEGSKA (reference sequence). CDR3 length equals 18 residues. V lost 4 bases, J lost 11 bases, and 26 bases stayed unmatched. CDR3 sequence: CSATKEMTGTGRRMEQYF. The CDR3 DNA sequence: TGCAGTGCTACAAAAGAAATGACCGGGACAGGGAGGAGGATGGAGCAGTACTTC.

On this clonotype itself: The junction departs from the called germline gene at one end, perhaps through a read error. The rearrangement joins TRBV4-2 to TRBJ2-3; D is unresolved. CDR3 length: 12 residues. In germline, CDR1 is LGHNA, CDR2 YNFKEQ. CDR3 sequence reads: CTSSQEGRTQYF. The DNA of the CDR3 is TGTACCAGCAGCCAAGAAGGGCGTACGCAGTATTTT.

The gene calls are TRBV7-2 and TRBJ2-5; tentative D call: TRBD1 (6 bases). The DNA end lines up better with TRBJ2-7; the J call may be wrong. CDR1 and CDR2 from the germline V gene are SGHTA and FQGNSA. The CDR3 totals 16 residues. CDR3 protein: CASSLAPRGGAYEQYF. The CDR3 DNA reads as TGTGCCAGCAGCTTAGCTCCTCGAGGGGGTGCGTACGAGCAGTACTTC.

The V gene is TRBV6-8, the J gene TRBJ2-1, with TRBD2 matching 11 bases. The CDR3 loop spans 17 amino acids. Per germline, CDR1 MNHGY and CDR2 SAAAGT. J was trimmed by 0 bases and V by 7 bases; bases with no gene match: 8. CDR3 amino acids: CASTFTSGGRSYNEQFF. DNA for the CDR3: TGTGCCAGCACCTTTACTAGCGGGGGCCGCTCCTACAATGAGCAGTTCTTC.

The chain recombines TRBV9 with TRBJ2-1; D may be TRBD2 (6 bases). CDR3 size: 14 residues. The germline V and J ends were trimmed by 7 bases and 5 bases, with 16 bases remaining between them. Germline values: CDR1 SGDLS, CDR2 YYNGEE. CDR3 sequence (DNA): TGTGCCAGCTCCGCGCGGGATTTACACAATGAGCAGTTCTTC. It yields the protein CASSARDLHNEQFF.

The V call is TRBV5-1, the J call TRBJ2-1, with D uncertain. The CDR3 totals 13 residues. Germline CDR1 and CDR2: SGHRS and YFSETQ. V lost 6 bases to trimming and J lost 2 bases, with 9 bases between them. The CDR3 nucleotides are TGCGCCAGCAAGTTTATCGCCTACAATGAGCAGTTCTTC. Protein product: CASKFIAYNEQFF.

This clonotype was found a few times. The rearrangement joins TRBV24-1 to TRBJ2-5, with D tentatively TRBD2 (5 bases). Looked up from germline, CDR1 is KGHDR and CDR2 is SFDVKD. The ends were cut back, 4 bases at V and 5 bases at J, with 10 bases in the middle. This CDR3 region has 13 residues. CDR3 bases: TGTGCCACCAGTGACGGGATTGAGGAGACCCAGTACTTC. Amino acid sequence: CATSDGIEETQYF.

V gene TRBV9 combines with J gene TRBJ2-1; TRBD2 matches 10 bases. J was trimmed by 5 bases and V by 1 base; bases with no gene match: 6. This CDR3 contains 16 residues. Per germline, CDR1 SGDLS and CDR2 YYNGEE. The CDR3 nucleotides read TGTGCCAGCAGCGTATACCTAGCGGGGGTCCACAATGAGCAGTTCTTC. Translating gives CASSVYLAGVHNEQFF.

This chain links TRBV5-5 with TRBJ2-3, with D possibly being TRBD1 (5 bases). Germline V gene sequence: CDR1 SGHKS, CDR2 YYEKEE (reference sequence). The ends were cut back, 5 bases at V and 3 bases at J, with 13 bases in the middle. This CDR3 comprises 14 residues. CDR3 in DNA: TGTGCCAGCAGTTCTGACGGACAAACAGATACGCAGTATTTT. Encoded protein: CASSSDGQTDTQYF.

This clonotype came up a few times. The rearrangement joins TRBV20-1 to TRBJ1-2, with a tentative D call TRBD1 (6 bases). The CDR3 totals 12 residues. CDR1 and CDR2 from the germline V gene are DFQATT and SNEGSKA (reference sequence). Written as DNA, the CDR3 is TGCAGCCCCCCAGGGGTCGACTATGGCTACACCTTC. As protein: CSPPGVDYGYTF.

A few counts support this clonotype. V is TRBV4-2 and J is TRBJ1-1, with TRBD1 matching over 7 bases. Unmatched junction bases numbered 11, after V lost 2 bases and J lost 5 bases. CDR1 and CDR2 (germline): LGHNA, YNFKEQ. This CDR3 spans 16 amino acids. CDR3 DNA sequence: TGTGCCAGCAGCCAACACAGGGGTGGGTTGGGTACTGAAGCTTTCTTT. Encoded protein: CASSQHRGGLGTEAFF.

This rearrangement joins TRBV12-3 or TRBV12-4 to TRBJ1-1; D call uncertain. Deletions cut 1 base from V and 7 bases from J, with 7 bases between. This CDR3 contains 12 residues. The CDR3 protein is CASSLVGIEAFF. In DNA form, the CDR3 reads TGTGCCAGCAGTTTAGTAGGGATTGAAGCTTTCTTT.

On this clonotype itself: Its ends do not fully match the called genes, so a read error is possible. V and J are TRBV9 and TRBJ2-5; no clear D. The assigned J gene may be wrong: the sequence end matches TRBJ2-1 better. CDR1 is SGDLS and CDR2 is YYNGEE in the germline V gene. The CDR3 contains 12 residues. The CDR3 sequence: CVSSAPQETQFF. The CDR3 nucleotides read TGTGTCAGCAGCGCCCCTCAAGAGACCCAGTTCTTC.

The sample holds a few counts of this clonotype. This chain links TRBV6-6 with TRBJ1-2; D possibly corresponds to TRBD1 (6 bases). The ends were cut back, 0 bases at V and 0 bases at J, with 8 bases in the middle. CDR3 length equals 15 residues. From germline, CDR1 is MNHNY and CDR2 SVGAGI (reference sequence). As DNA, the CDR3 is TGTGCCAGCAGTTACTCGGGGGGGCCTAACTATGGCTACACCTTC. Its protein is CASSYSGGPNYGYTF.

This chain uses TRBV7-7 with TRBJ2-3; TRBD1 is a possible D gene (6 bases). V lost 7 bases, J lost 7 bases, and 18 bases lay in between. Germline V gene sequence: CDR1 SSHAT, CDR2 FNYEAQ (reference sequence). CDR3 length: 14 amino acids. For the CDR3, the DNA is TGTGCCAGCAACTTCAGGGGCCGTAGACATACGCAGTATTTT. Protein sequence: CASNFRGRRHTQYF.

This clonotype was observed a handful of times. The rearrangement links TRBV21-1 to TRBJ2-7. TRBV21-1 represents a pseudogene. This CDR3 region has 16 residues. CDR3 sequence reads: CASSKVNSSSTYEQYF. The CDR3 nucleotides are TGTGCCAGCAGCAAAGTTAACAGCTCTTCCACCTACGAGCAGTACTTC.

This clonotype has only a few counts. The rearrangement uses TRBV21-1 and TRBJ1-5; the table's D gene call, TRBD1, was not cross checked with the DNA. TRBV21-1 is designated a pseudogene. The CDR3 loop spans 16 amino acids. The CDR3 DNA is TGTGCCAGCAGCAACTCGACAGGGAGAGGCAATCAGCCCCAGCATTTT. It translates to CASSNSTGRGNQPQHF.

This chain links TRBV4-3 with TRBJ1-1; 9 bases fit TRBD1. Trimming removed 4 bases from V and 4 bases from J; junction bases left unmatched: 13. The CDR3 has 17 residues. Germline-derived CDR1 and CDR2 are LGHNA and YSLEER. The CDR3 spells CASSLYPTGGGSTEAFF. In DNA, the CDR3 is TGCGCCAGCAGCCTATACCCCACAGGGGGCGGAAGCACTGAAGCTTTCTTT.

The V call is TRBV9, the J call TRBJ2-7, with TRBD1 as a possible D gene (6 bases). The V end lost 0 bases, the J end lost 6 bases, and 16 bases lay between the germline ends. This CDR3 is built from 15 residues. CDR1 is SGDLS and CDR2 is YYNGEE in the germline V gene. In DNA form, the CDR3 reads TGTGCCAGCAGCGTAGCTGTGGGGGCCCCTTTCGAGCAGTACTTC. Its protein product is CASSVAVGAPFEQYF.

This clonotype appeared a few times. J is TRBJ2-5 and V is TRBV6-6; D is unclear. The assigned J gene may be wrong: the sequence end matches TRBJ2-7 better. The CDR3 sequence is 13 residues long. CDR1 is MNHNY, CDR2 SVGAGI, per germline (reference sequence). The CDR3 DNA reads as TGTGCCAGCAGTTACTGGGAAAATAGCGAGCAGTACTTC. Translated: CASSYWENSEQYF.

The gene calls are TRBV5-1 and TRBJ2-7, with unresolved D. V was clipped by 2 bases and J by 5 bases, with 11 bases between them. The CDR3 length is 13 residues. Germline V gene sequence: CDR1 SGHRS, CDR2 YFSETQ. The CDR3 protein is CASSFLRGHEQYF. The CDR3 nucleotides read TGCGCCAGCAGCTTTTTGCGAGGCCACGAGCAGTACTTC.

CDR3 sequence (DNA): TGTGCCAGCAGGGACCGGCCGGGACAGGGAGCTAATGAGCAGTTCTTC. Translating gives CASRDRPGQGANEQFF. This rearrangement joins TRBV6-1 to TRBJ2-1, with 9 bases aligning to TRBD1. CDR1 is MNHNS and CDR2 is SASEGT in the germline V gene. Losses at the gene ends were 6 bases for V and 7 bases for J; bases not matched to a gene: 13. This CDR3 comprises 16 residues.

The chain joins TRBV6-5 to TRBJ2-5; D may match TRBD1 or TRBD2 (6 bases each). With the DNA end fitting TRBJ2-7 better, the J assignment may be wrong. The CDR3 has 14 residues. Germline V lookup: CDR1 MNHEY, CDR2 SVGAGI. The CDR3 bases are TGTGCCAGCAGTTACTCAAGACTAGGGGGCGAGCAGTACTTC. Its translation: CASSYSRLGGEQYF.

This clonotype came up a few times. The rearrangement joins TRBV29-1 to TRBJ1-1; D is unresolved. Between the trimmed V and J ends, which lost 0 bases and 7 bases, there was a span of 21 bases. The CDR3 runs to 16 residues. Per the germline V gene, CDR1 is SQVTM and CDR2 is ANQGSEA. The CDR3 here is CSVEEGSRTLNGEAFF. CDR3 nucleotides: TGCAGCGTTGAAGAGGGGAGCAGGACCTTGAACGGTGAAGCTTTCTTT.

The J gene is TRBJ1-2, the V gene TRBV15; D is perhaps TRBD1 (5 bases). Germline V gives CDR1 LNHNV, CDR2 YYDKDF (reference sequence). The CDR3 consists of 15 residues. Trimming stripped 0 bases from V and 5 bases from J, with 13 bases between. CDR3 coding DNA: TGTGCCACCAGCAGAGATTTGACAGCGACTTATGGCTACACCTTC. It translates to CATSRDLTATYGYTF.

This chain connects TRBV3-1 to TRBJ1-3; D call uncertain. Germline V gene lookup returns CDR1 LGHDT and CDR2 YNNKEL (reference sequence). V dropped 1 base and J dropped 8 bases, with 12 bases sitting between them. This CDR3 is 14 amino acids long. The CDR3 nucleotides are TGTGCCAGCAGCCAAGGGCAGACCCGGGACACCATATATTTT. Its protein product is CASSQGQTRDTIYF. The complete variable domain, with remaining parts taken from reference TRBV3-1 and TRBJ1-3, reads DTAVSQTPKYLVTQMGNDKSIKCEQNLGHDTMYWYKQDSKKFLKIMFSYNNKELIINETVPNRFSPKSPDKAHLNLHINSLELGDSAVYFCASSQGQTRDTIYFGEGSWLTVV.

The chain couples TRBV4-3 to TRBJ2-7; D is unresolved. The V end was cut by 4 bases, the J end by 2 bases, with 18 bases between. The CDR3 is made up of 16 amino acids. Looked up from germline, CDR1 is LGHNA and CDR2 is YSLEER. The CDR3 nucleotides are TGCGCCAGCAGCCTACTAACCGACACCCCGACCTACGAGCAGTACTTC. This translates into CASSLLTDTPTYEQYF.

The genes are TRBV5-1 and TRBJ2-5; 12 bases align to TRBD2. The ends lost 0 bases at V and 5 bases at J; junction bases unmatched: 11. The germline gives CDR1 SGHRS, CDR2 YFSETQ. This CDR3 is built from 18 residues. CDR3 DNA: TGCGCCAGCAGCTTGGAAGGCCTAGCGGGGGGGGCCGGTGAGACCCAGTACTTC. Its translation is CASSLEGLAGGAGETQYF.

This clonotype was seen only a few times. The rearrangement uses TRBV15 and TRBJ1-2; D is undetermined. The CDR3 covers 15 residues. CDR1 and CDR2 (germline): LNHNV, YYDKDF (reference sequence). V shed 3 bases and J shed 0 bases, with 11 bases lying between them. As DNA, the CDR3 is TGTGCCACCAGCAGGGGAGCGAATGCTAACTATGGCTACACCTTC. Residues: CATSRGANANYGYTF.

The chain carries TRBV6-2 or TRBV6-3 and TRBJ2-7; 7 bases map to TRBD1. The J call is doubtful: the DNA matches TRBJ2-5 better. Germline CDR1 reads MNHEY; CDR2 reads SVGEGT. The CDR3 runs to 16 residues. CDR3 sequence (DNA): TGTGCCAGCAGTCCGCGACAGGGTGGTTGGAGAGAGACCCAGTACTTC. Encoded protein: CASSPRQGGWRETQYF.